This TCR beta chain was obtained from a study of T cell responses to AZD1222 COVID-19 vaccine. Libraries were prepared by immunoSEQ multiplex PCR; TCRdb keeps only in-frame clonotypes and omits some of them. The sample records 150,000 to 200,000 clones, less than 95% being singletons. Overall study results and limits: Spike as a whole was targeted by vaccine-associated CD4 TCRs, dominant at 160-218 and 743-854. Clonal diversity may have been underestimated, and the donors were mostly white British, with more females than males. Epitopes outside B.1.351 and B.1.1.7 mutated regions reportedly drew nearly half of spike TCRs. Every sample of the repertoires postdated the peak T cell response.

In regard to this clone: Its target is unknown.

CDR3 length: 15 residues. Trimming removed 8 bases at V and 2 bases at J, with 16 bases between. CDR1 is ENHRY and CDR2 is SYGVKD in the germline V gene. The material sequenced was peripheral blood, taken on day 0 of AZD1222 vaccination. The sequence derives from an adult in good health. The chain employs TRBV10-3 and TRBJ2-1; D unresolved. The chain's CDR3 is CAIHKTLDPYNEQFF. CDR3 DNA: TGTGCCATCCACAAAACCTTAGACCCCTACAATGAGCAGTTCTTC.